This TCR beta chain was sequenced during a study of blood T cell repertoires in COVID-19. TCRdb keeps only in-frame clones here, not all; method: immunoSEQ multiplex PCR. The table records a few hundred thousand clones, about four fifths of them present only once. From germline, CDR1 is LNHDA and CDR2 SQIVND (reference sequence). Between the trimmed V and J ends, which lost 2 bases and 4 bases, there was a span of 11 bases. The CDR3 totals 15 residues. Followed longitudinally, the Seattle patients had been enrolled during active infection. The chain carries TRBV19 and TRBJ2-2; a possible D gene is TRBD2 (5 bases). Sequences were obtained from peripheral blood. This sequence originates from a person aged 65 to 79 with COVID-19, enrolled during active disease. CDR3 sequence: CASSISGMGTGELFF. DNA for the CDR3: TGTGCCAGTAGTATATCCGGGATGGGCACCGGGGAGCTGTTTTTT.